This TCR beta chain was documented in a study of blood T cell repertoires in COVID-19. Study summary: From T cells, B-cell-depleted T cells, or PBMCs came the material, which was cDNA or gDNA.

In the study's own analysis: Cell counts per sample came from amplifying reference gene primers. Produced via immunoSEQ multiplex PCR; TCRdb's table is partial and in-frame only. That table gives V, J and clone size, and the DNA gave D and trimming. The repertoire has approximately 110,000 clones, 82% of them found once; the top ten carry roughly 7.7%. With 1 base removed from V and 1 base from J, the gap between germline ends came to 11 bases. Looked up from germline, CDR1 is SGHNT and CDR2 is YENEEA. The length of the CDR3 is 15 residues. The clonotype comes from a man between 65 and 79 years old with acute or convalescent COVID-19. This sequence joins TRBV11-3 and TRBJ2-7; D gene unclear. Sequenced material: peripheral blood. In nucleotides, the CDR3 is TGTGCCAGCAGCTTAGGGGCAGCATCTTCCTACGAGCAGTACTTC. Protein: CASSLGAASSYEQYF. The full variable domain, in which reference TRBV11-3 and TRBJ2-7 provide the parts outside the CDR3, is EAGVVQSPRYKIIEKKQPVAFWCNPISGHNTLYWYLQNLGQGPELLIRYENEEAVDDSQLPKDRFSAERLKGVDSTLKIQPAELGDSAVYLCASSLGAASSYEQYFGPGTRLTVT.